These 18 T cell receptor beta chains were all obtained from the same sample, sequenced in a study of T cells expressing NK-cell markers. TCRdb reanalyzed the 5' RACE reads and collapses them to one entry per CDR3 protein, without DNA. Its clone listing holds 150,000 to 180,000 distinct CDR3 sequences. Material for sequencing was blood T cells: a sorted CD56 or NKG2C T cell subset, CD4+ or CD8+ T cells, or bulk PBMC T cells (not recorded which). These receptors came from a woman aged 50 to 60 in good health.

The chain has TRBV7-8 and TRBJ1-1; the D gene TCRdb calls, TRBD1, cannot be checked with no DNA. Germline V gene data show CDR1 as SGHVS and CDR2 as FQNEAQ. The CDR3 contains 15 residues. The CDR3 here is CASSRSIEQGTEAFF.

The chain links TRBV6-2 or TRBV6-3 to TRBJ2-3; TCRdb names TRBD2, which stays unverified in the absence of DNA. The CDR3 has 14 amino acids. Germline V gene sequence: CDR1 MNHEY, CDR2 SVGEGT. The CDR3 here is CASSPGLAGNTQYF.

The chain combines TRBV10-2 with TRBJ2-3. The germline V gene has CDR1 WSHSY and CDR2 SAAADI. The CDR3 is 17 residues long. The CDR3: CASSDWVRQESTDTQYF.

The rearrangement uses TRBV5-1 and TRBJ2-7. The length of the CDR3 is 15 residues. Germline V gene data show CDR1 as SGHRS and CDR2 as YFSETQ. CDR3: CASSGSSGAPYEQYF.

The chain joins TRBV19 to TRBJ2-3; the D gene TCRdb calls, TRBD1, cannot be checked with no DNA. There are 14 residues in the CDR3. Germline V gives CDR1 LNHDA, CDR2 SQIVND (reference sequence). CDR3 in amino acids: CASSPEGGPDTQYF.

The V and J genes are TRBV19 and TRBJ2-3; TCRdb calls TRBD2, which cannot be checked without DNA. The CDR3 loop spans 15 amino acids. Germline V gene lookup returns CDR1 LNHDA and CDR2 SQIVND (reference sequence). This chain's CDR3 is CVSSLGAGAGDTQYF.

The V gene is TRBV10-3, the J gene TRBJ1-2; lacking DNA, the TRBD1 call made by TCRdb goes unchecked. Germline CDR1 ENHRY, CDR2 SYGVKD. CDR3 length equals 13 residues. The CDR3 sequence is CASRTGGIYGYTF.

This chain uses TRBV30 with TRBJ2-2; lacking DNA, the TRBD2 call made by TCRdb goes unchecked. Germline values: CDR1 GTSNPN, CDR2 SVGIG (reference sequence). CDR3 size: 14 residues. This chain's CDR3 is CAWDRTPSTGELFF.

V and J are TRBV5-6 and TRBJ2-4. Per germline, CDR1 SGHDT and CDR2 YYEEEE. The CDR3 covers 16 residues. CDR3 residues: CASSFQVQGAKNIQYF.

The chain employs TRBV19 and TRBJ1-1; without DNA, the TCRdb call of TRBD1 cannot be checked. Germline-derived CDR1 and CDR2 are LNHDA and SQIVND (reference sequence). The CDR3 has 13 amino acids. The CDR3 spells CASHGGSWSEAFF.

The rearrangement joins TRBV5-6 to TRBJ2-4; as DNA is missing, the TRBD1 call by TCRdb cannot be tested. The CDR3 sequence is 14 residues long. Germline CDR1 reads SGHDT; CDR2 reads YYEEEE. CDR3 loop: CASSFAGQINIQYF. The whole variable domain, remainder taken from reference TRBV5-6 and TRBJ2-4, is DAGVTQSPTHLIKTRGQQVTLRCSPKSGHDTVSWYQQALGQGPQFIFQYYEEEERQRGNFPDRFSGHQFPNYSSELNVNALLLGDSALYLCASSFAGQINIQYFGAGTRLSVL.

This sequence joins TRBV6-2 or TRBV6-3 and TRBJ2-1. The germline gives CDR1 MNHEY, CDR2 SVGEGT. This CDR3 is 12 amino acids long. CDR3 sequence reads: CASSPSGGEQFF.

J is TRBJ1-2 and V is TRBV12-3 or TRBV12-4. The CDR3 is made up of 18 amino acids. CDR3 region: CASSLIQLRSGDYYGYTF.

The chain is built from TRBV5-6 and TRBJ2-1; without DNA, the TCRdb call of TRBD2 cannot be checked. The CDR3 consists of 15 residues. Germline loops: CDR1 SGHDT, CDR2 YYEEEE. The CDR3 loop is CASSVTSGRAHEQFF.

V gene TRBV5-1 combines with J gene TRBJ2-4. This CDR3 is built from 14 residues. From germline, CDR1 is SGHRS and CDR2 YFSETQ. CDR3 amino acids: CASSLTLAKNIQYF.

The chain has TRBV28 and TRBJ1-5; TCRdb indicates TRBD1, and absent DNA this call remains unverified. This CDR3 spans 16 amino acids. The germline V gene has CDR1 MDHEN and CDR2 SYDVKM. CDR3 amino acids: CASSLRGQDSNQPQHF.

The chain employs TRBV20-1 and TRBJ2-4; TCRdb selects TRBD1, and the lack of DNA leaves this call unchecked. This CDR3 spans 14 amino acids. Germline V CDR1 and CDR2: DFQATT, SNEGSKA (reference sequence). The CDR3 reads CSARETGVGDIQYF.

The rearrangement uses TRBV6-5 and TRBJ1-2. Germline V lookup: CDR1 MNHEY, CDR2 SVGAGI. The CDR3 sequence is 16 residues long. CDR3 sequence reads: CASSYSRGLSNYGYTF.